These 18 T cell receptor beta chains share one sample of origin, sequenced in a study of blood T cell repertoires in COVID-19. Data came from immunoSEQ multiplex PCR; TCRdb stores just in-frame clones and leaves some out. Altogether around 280,000 clones are present, approximately 86% being singletons, with the ten largest covering about 2.2%. Material for sequencing was peripheral blood. The source is a woman aged 25 to 39 who had recovered from COVID-19.

The V call is TRBV3-1 (or the pseudogene TRBV3-2), the J call TRBJ1-1; the D is unclear. This CDR3 has 14 residues. Germline V lookup: CDR1 LGHDT, CDR2 YNNKEL (reference sequence). Trimming pared 2 bases from V and 0 bases from J, leaving 7 bases between. The CDR3 coding sequence is TGTGCCAGCAGCCAACGGGAGTTGAACACTGAAGCTTTCTTT. As protein: CASSQRELNTEAFF.

The rearrangement uses TRBV5-6 and TRBJ1-5; the D gene is possibly TRBD1 (6 bases). Germline lookup yields CDR1 SGHDT and CDR2 YYEEEE. CDR3 length: 16 residues. Deletions cut 4 bases from V and 6 bases from J, with 20 bases between. The CDR3 loop is CASSQRTERGSQPQHF. CDR3 bases: TGTGCCAGCAGCCAAAGGACAGAAAGAGGAAGTCAGCCCCAGCATTTT. Filled out from reference TRBV5-6 and TRBJ1-5, the complete variable domain reads DAGVTQSPTHLIKTRGQQVTLRCSPKSGHDTVSWYQQALGQGPQFIFQYYEEEERQRGNFPDRFSGHQFPNYSSELNVNALLLGDSALYLCASSQRTERGSQPQHFGDGTRLSIL.

In this sample, this clone turned up a few times. The CDR3 DNA follows: TGCGCCAGCAGCTCTAGACAGGGCCAAAACATTCAGTACTTC. Residues: CASSSRQGQNIQYF. The chain recombines TRBV5-1 with TRBJ2-4, with 7 bases lining up with TRBD1. Germline CDR1 SGHRS, CDR2 YFSETQ. This CDR3 is 14 amino acids long. V lost 3 bases, J lost 5 bases, and 5 bases stayed unmatched.

The V gene is TRBV7-6, the J gene TRBJ1-2; 7 nucleotides match TRBD1. Germline V lookup: CDR1 SGHVS, CDR2 FNYEAQ. Germline trimming cut 0 bases from V and 8 bases from J; bases unmatched to any gene: 18. CDR3 length: 18 residues. CDR3 in DNA: TGTGCCAGCAGCTTAGCGCCCGGGACAGACATTTCAGCTAAAGGCTACACCTTC. This encodes CASSLAPGTDISAKGYTF.

This chain links TRBV29-1 with TRBJ1-2, with a weak D call TRBD1 (6 bases). This CDR3 has 15 residues. V dropped 2 bases and J dropped 7 bases, with 20 bases sitting between them. Per germline, CDR1 SQVTM and CDR2 ANQGSEA. The CDR3 nucleotides are TGCAGCGTTGAACCAACGGACAGCGGGGGAAGTGGCTACACCTTC. Translating it yields CSVEPTDSGGSGYTF.

The chain carries TRBV5-1 and TRBJ2-6; 8 nucleotides line up with TRBD1. V lost 5 bases, J lost 2 bases, and 6 bases stayed unmatched. There are 16 residues in the CDR3. Germline assignment: CDR1 SGHRS and CDR2 YFSETQ. CDR3 nucleotide sequence: TGCGCCAGCAGACCTGTGGACAGGGCTGGGGCCAACGTCCTGACTTTC. Its protein is CASRPVDRAGANVLTF.

V is TRBV27 and J is TRBJ2-7, with 7 bases that match TRBD1. This CDR3 is built from 14 residues. The V gene's germline CDR1 is MNHEY and CDR2 SMNVEV (reference sequence). The V segment lost 5 bases and the J segment 4 bases; nucleotides outside the gene matches: 8. In DNA, the CDR3 is TGTGCCAGCAGTCCGACCGGGACAGTATACGAGCAGTACTTC. Translated: CASSPTGTVYEQYF.

As concerns this clone: Other DNA sequences of this sample code for an identical CDR3. This rearrangement joins TRBV6-1 to TRBJ1-1; a weak D match, TRBD1 (6 bases). The CDR3 sequence is 12 residues long. Trimming left V 3 bases short and J 4 bases short, with 6 bases between. Germline CDR1 and CDR2: MNHNS and SASEGT. The CDR3 sequence is CASSDRGTEAFF. The CDR3 nucleotides are TGTGCCAGCAGTGACAGGGGCACTGAAGCTTTCTTT.

V and J are TRBV6-4 and TRBJ1-2, with D maybe TRBD1 (5 bases). From germline, CDR1 is MRHNA and CDR2 SNTAGT. The CDR3 contains 14 residues. Trimming pared 0 bases from V and 6 bases from J, leaving 11 bases between. CDR3 sequence reads: CASSDSSRAHGYTF. CDR3 DNA: TGTGCCAGCAGTGACTCGTCCAGGGCACATGGCTACACCTTC.

This chain uses TRBV6-5 with TRBJ1-1, with D unclear. The CDR3 contains 15 residues. Trimming took off 0 bases at V and 2 bases at J, with 10 bases between the two ends. CDR1 MNHEY and CDR2 SVGAGI come from the germline V gene. CDR3 sequence: CASSYSDLGNTEAFF. The DNA for the CDR3 is TGTGCCAGCAGTTACTCAGATCTGGGCAACACTGAAGCTTTCTTT.

This clone was counted at least ten times. This chain connects TRBV5-1 to TRBJ2-2; 8 positions match TRBD1. The CDR3 length is 16 residues. Germline CDR1 SGHRS, CDR2 YFSETQ. The V gene end was trimmed by 6 bases and the J gene end by 0 bases; junction bases not matched to a gene: 7. CDR3 in DNA: TGCGCCAGCATGGGACAGGCCATCGCGAACACCGGGGAGCTGTTTTTT. Protein sequence: CASMGQAIANTGELFF.

The V call is TRBV27, the J call TRBJ1-1, with unresolved D. Deletions cut 9 bases from V and 6 bases from J, with 17 bases between. The germline CDR1 and CDR2 sequences are MNHEY and SMNVEV (reference sequence). The CDR3 has 13 residues. In nucleotides, the CDR3 is TGTGCCAGTGGGGAGGATAAAGACGCTGAAGCTTTCTTT. It is translated as CASGEDKDAEAFF.

This chain joins TRBV10-3 and TRBJ2-5; D perhaps matches TRBD2 (5 bases). V lost 3 bases, J lost 4 bases, and 9 bases lay in between. This CDR3 is built from 13 residues. Germline V gene data show CDR1 as ENHRY and CDR2 as SYGVKD. The DNA of the CDR3 is TGTGCCATCAGTGACCGGGATAGAGAGACCCAGTACTTC. This codes for CAISDRDRETQYF.

The chain joins TRBV5-1 to TRBJ2-2; D may be TRBD1 (6 bases). Germline CDR1 SGHRS, CDR2 YFSETQ. V was cut by 4 bases and J by 6 bases, with 16 bases left in between. This CDR3 has 15 amino acids. The CDR3 bases are TGCGCCAGCAGCGTATTCCCGAAGGGGGCCGGGGAGCTGTTTTTT. This codes for CASSVFPKGAGELFF.

This clone came up a few times. V usage is TRBV2 and J usage is TRBJ2-3, with D possibly being TRBD1 (5 bases). The V gene's germline CDR1 is SNHLY and CDR2 FYNNEI. This CDR3 is 15 amino acids long. V lost 6 bases and J lost 5, with 18 bases in between. The CDR3 nucleotides are TGTGCCAGCAGGGAAACAGGAGAAGGAGAAGATACGCAGTATTTT. This sequence encodes CASRETGEGEDTQYF.

This rearrangement joins TRBV6-5 to TRBJ2-1, with TRBD1 matching 7 bases. Germline lookup yields CDR1 MNHEY and CDR2 SVGAGI. V shed 6 bases and J 2 bases; nucleotides not matched to a gene: 7. This CDR3 is built from 15 residues. CDR3 in amino acids: CASRTYRGPYNEQFF. As DNA, the CDR3 is TGTGCCAGCAGGACCTACAGGGGCCCCTACAATGAGCAGTTCTTC.

The chain couples TRBV19 to TRBJ2-5; a weak D match, TRBD2 (6 bases). CDR3 length: 15 residues. The germline gives CDR1 LNHDA, CDR2 SQIVND (reference sequence). V was trimmed by 5 bases and J by 0 bases, leaving 13 bases between them. CDR3 sequence: CASSSGETYQETQYF. CDR3 nucleotides: TGTGCCAGTAGTTCGGGAGAAACGTACCAAGAGACCCAGTACTTC. The variable domain in full, with the rest retrieved from reference TRBV19 and TRBJ2-5, is DGGITQSPKYLFRKEGQNVTLSCEQNLNHDAMYWYRQDPGQGLRLIYYSQIVNDFQKGDIAEGYSVSREKKESFPLTVTSAQKNPTAFYLCASSSGETYQETQYFGPGTRLLVL.

The chain carries TRBV7-2 and TRBJ2-3, with TRBD1 as a possible D gene (6 bases). The germline V gene encodes CDR1 SGHTA and CDR2 FQGNSA. The CDR3 consists of 16 residues. Trimming pared 4 bases from V and 4 bases from J, leaving 18 bases between. CDR3 protein: CASSSIPTGLADTQYF. In DNA, the CDR3 is TGTGCCAGCAGCTCTATACCTACAGGGTTGGCAGATACGCAGTATTTT.